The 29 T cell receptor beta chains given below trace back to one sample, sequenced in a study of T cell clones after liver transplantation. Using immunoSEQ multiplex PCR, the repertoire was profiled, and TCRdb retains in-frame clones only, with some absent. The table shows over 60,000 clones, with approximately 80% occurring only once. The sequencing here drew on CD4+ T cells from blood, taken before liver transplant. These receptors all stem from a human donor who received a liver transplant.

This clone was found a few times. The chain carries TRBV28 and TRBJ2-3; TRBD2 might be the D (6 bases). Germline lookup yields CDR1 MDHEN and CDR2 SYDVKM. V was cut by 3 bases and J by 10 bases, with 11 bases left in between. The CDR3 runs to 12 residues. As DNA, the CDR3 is TGTGCCAGCAGTTTTACCGGGACTGCGCAGTATTTT. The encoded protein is CASSFTGTAQYF.

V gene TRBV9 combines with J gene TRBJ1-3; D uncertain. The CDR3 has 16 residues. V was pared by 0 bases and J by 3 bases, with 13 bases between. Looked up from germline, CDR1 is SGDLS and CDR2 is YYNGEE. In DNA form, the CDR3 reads TGTGCCAGCAGCGTAGAGGTGGCGGTTCGTGGAAACACCATATATTTT. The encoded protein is CASSVEVAVRGNTIYF.

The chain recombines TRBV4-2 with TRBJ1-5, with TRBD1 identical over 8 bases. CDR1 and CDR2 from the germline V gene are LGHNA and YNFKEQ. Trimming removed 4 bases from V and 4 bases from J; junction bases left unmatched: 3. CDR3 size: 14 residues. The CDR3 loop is CASSPDRGNQPQHF. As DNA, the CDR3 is TGTGCCAGCAGCCCAGACAGGGGTAATCAGCCCCAGCATTTT.

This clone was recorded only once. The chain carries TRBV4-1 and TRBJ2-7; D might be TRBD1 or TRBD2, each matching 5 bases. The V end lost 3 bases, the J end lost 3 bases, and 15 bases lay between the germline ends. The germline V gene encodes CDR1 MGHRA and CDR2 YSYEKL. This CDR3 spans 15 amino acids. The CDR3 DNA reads TGCGCCAGCAGCCAGGGATTCGGGACCTTCTACGAGCAGTACTTC. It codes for CASSQGFGTFYEQYF.

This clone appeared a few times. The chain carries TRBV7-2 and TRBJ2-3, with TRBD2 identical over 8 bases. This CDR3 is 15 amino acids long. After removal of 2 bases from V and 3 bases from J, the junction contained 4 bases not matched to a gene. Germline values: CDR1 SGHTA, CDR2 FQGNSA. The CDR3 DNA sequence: TGTGCCAGCAGCTTAAGGCGGGAGGATACAGATACGCAGTATTTT. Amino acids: CASSLRREDTDTQYF.

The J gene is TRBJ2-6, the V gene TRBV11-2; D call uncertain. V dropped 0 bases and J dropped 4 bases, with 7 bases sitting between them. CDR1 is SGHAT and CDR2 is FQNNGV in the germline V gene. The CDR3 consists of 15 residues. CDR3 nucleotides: TGTGCCAGCAGCTTAGAAGGTTCCGGGGCCAACGTCCTGACTTTC. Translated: CASSLEGSGANVLTF.

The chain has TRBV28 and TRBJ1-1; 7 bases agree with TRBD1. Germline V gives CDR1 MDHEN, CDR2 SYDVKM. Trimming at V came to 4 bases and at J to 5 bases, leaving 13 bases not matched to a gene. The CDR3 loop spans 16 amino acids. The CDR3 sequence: CASSSNQGRGNTEAFF. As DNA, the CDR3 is TGTGCCAGCAGTTCTAATCAAGGCAGGGGGAATACTGAAGCTTTCTTT. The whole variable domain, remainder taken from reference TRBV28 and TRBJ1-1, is DVKVTQSSRYLVKRTGEKVFLECVQDMDHENMFWYRQDPGLGLRLIYFSYDVKMKEKGDIPEGYSVSREKKERFSLILESASTNQTSMYLCASSSNQGRGNTEAFFGQGTRLTVV.

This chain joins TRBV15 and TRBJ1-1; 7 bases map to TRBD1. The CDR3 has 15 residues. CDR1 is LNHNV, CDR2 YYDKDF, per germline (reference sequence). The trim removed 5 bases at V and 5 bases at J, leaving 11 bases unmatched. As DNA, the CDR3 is TGTGCCACCAGCCGTACCCCGACAGGGTGGACTGAAGCTTTCTTT. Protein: CATSRTPTGWTEAFF.

CDR3 amino acids: CASSLAVPRETQYF. The CDR3 DNA follows: TGCGCCAGCAGCTTGGCCGTTCCCCGAGAGACCCAGTACTTC. The J gene is TRBJ2-5, the V gene TRBV5-1, with D hard to call. Trimming removed 0 bases at V and 4 bases at J, with 10 bases between. The germline V gene has CDR1 SGHRS and CDR2 YFSETQ. This CDR3 is built from 14 residues.

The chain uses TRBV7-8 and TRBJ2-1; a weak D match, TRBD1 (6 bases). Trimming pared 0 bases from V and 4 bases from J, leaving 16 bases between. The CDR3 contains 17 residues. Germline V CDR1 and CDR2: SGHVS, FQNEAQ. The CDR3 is CASSLAGAGTRYNEQFF. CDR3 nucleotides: TGTGCCAGCAGCTTAGCGGGGGCAGGGACCCGATACAATGAGCAGTTCTTC. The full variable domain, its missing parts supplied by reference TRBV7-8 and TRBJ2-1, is GAGVSQSPRYKVAKRGQDVALRCDPISGHVSLFWYQQALGQGPEFLTYFQNEAQLDKSGLPSDRFFAERPEGSVSTLKIQRTQQEDSAVYLCASSLAGAGTRYNEQFFGPGTRLTVL.

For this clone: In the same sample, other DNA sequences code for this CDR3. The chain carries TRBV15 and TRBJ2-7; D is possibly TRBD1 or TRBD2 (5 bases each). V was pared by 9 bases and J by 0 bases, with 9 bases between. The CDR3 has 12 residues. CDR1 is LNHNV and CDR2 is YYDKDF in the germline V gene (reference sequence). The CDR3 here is CATGRDSYEQYF. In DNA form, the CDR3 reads TGTGCCACGGGACGCGACTCCTACGAGCAGTACTTC.

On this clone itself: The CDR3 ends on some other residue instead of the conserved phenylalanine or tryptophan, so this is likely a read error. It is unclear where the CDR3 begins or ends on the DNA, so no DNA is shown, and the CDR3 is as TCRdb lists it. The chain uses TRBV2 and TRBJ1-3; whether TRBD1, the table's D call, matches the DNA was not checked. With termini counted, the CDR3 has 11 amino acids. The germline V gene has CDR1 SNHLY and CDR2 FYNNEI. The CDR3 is CASSEKGALKG.

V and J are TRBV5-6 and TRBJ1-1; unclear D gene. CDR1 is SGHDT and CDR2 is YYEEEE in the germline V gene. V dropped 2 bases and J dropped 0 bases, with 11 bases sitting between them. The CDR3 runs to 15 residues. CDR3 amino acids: CASSLRAGVNTEAFF. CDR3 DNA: TGTGCCAGCAGCTTAAGGGCTGGGGTGAACACTGAAGCTTTCTTT.

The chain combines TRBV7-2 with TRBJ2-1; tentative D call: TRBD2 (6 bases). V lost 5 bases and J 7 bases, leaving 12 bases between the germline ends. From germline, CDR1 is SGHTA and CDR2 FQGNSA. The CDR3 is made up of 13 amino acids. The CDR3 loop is CASSPVGGNEQFF. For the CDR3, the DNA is TGTGCCAGCAGCCCCGTTGGAGGGAATGAGCAGTTCTTC.

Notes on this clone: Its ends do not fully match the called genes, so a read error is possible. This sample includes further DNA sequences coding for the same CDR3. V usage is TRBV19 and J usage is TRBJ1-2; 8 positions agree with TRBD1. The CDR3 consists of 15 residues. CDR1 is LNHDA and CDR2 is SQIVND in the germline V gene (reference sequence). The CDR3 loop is CASSALFGQGGGYTF. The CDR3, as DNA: TGTGCCAGTAGTGCCCTGTTCGGACAGGGTGGTGGCTACACCTTT.

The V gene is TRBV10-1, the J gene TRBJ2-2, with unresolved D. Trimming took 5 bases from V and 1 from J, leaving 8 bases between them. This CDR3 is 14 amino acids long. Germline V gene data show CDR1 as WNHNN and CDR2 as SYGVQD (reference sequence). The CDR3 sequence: CASSSSGNTGELFF. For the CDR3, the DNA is TGCGCCAGCAGTTCGTCAGGGAACACCGGGGAGCTGTTTTTT.

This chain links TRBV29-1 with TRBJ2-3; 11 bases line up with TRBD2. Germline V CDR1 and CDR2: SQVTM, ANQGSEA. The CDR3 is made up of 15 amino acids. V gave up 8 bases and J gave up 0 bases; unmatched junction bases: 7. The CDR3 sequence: CSFSGTSGSTDTQYF. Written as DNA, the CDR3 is TGCAGCTTCTCCGGGACTAGCGGTAGCACAGATACGCAGTATTTT.

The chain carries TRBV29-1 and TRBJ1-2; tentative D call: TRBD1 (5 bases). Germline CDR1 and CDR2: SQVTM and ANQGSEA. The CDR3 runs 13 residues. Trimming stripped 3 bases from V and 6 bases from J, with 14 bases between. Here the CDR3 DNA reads TGCAGCGTTGACGTCCAGGGACGGAATGGCTACACCTTC. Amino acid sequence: CSVDVQGRNGYTF.

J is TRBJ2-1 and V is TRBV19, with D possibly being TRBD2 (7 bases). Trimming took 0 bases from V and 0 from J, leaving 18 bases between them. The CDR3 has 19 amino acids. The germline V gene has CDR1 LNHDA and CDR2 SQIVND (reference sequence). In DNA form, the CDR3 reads TGTGCCAGTAGTATAGATTGGGGAGGGGGTCCTGCCTCCTACAATGAGCAGTTCTTC. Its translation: CASSIDWGGGPASYNEQFF.

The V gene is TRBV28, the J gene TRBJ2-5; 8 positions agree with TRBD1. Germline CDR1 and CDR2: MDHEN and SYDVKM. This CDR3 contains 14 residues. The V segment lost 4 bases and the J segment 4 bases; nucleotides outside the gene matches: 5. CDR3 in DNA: TGTGCCAGCAGTTCTACCGGACAGGGAGAGACCCAGTACTTC. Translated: CASSSTGQGETQYF.

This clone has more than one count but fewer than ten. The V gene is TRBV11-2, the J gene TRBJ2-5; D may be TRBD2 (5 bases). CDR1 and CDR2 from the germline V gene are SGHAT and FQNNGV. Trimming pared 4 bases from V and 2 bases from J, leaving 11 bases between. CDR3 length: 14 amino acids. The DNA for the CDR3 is TGTGCCAGCAGCTGGAGGACGGCTCAAGAGACCCAGTACTTC. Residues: CASSWRTAQETQYF.

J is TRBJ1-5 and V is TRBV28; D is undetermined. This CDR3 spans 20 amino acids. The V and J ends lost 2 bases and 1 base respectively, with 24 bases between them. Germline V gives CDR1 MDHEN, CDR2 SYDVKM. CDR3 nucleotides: TGTGCCAGCAGTTTAATTACGGGGTCTAAGTCCTCGTGGAGCAATCAGCCCCAGCATTTT. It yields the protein CASSLITGSKSSWSNQPQHF.

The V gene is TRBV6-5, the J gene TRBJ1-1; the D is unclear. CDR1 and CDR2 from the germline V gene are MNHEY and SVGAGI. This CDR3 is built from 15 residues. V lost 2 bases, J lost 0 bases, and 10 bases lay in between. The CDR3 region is CASSYGRRMNTEAFF. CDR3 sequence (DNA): TGTGCCAGCAGTTACGGAAGGAGAATGAACACTGAAGCTTTCTTT.

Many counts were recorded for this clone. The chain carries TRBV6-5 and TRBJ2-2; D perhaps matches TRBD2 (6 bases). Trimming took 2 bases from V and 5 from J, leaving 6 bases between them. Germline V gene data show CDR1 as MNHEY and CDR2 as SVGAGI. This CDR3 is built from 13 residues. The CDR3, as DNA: TGTGCCAGCAGTTACGGACTAACCGGGGAGCTGTTTTTT. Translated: CASSYGLTGELFF.

In DNA form, the CDR3 reads TGTGCCAGCAGCGTAGGACAGGATGGCACAGATACGCAGTATTTT. Its protein product is CASSVGQDGTDTQYF. This chain links TRBV9 with TRBJ2-3; maybe TRBD1 (6 bases). V was trimmed by 0 bases and J by 1 base, leaving 9 bases between them. CDR1 is SGDLS and CDR2 is YYNGEE in the germline V gene. The CDR3 covers 15 residues.

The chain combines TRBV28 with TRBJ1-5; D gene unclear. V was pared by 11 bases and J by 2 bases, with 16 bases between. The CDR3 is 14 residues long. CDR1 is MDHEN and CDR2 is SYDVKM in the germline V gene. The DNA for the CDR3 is TGTGCCGCCGCAGAGCTGGATGGCAATCAGCCCCAGCATTTT. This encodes CAAAELDGNQPQHF.

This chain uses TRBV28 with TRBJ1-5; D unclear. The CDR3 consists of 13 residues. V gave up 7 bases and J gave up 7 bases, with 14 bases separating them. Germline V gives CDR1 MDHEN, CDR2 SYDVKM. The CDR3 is CASTPAKAQPQHF. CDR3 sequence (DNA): TGTGCCAGCACCCCTGCGAAGGCCCAGCCCCAGCATTTT. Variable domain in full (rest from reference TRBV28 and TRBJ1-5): DVKVTQSSRYLVKRTGEKVFLECVQDMDHENMFWYRQDPGLGLRLIYFSYDVKMKEKGDIPEGYSVSREKKERFSLILESASTNQTSMYLCASTPAKAQPQHFGDGTRLSIL.

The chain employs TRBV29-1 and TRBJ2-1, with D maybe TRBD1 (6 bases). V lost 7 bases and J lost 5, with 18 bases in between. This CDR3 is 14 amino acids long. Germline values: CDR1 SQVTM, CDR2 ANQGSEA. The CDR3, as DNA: TGCAGCGCTGATGACAGGTCGTTGGACAATGAGCAGTTCTTC. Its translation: CSADDRSLDNEQFF.

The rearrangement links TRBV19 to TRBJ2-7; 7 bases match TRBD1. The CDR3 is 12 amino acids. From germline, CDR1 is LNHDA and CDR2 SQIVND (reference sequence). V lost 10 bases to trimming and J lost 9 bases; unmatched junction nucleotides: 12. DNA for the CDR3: TGTGCCACCCTAGGACAGGAACGTTTGCAGTACTTC. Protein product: CATLGQERLQYF.